The 22 T cell receptor beta chains below were found in one sample sequenced in a study of blood T cells in healthy people across ages. A sample-barcoded 5' primer and a J-beta primer mix were used in a second PCR of roughly 7 to 11 cycles. TCRdb used MiXCR to reprocess the 5' RACE reads, holding one entry per CDR3 protein. This table has 800,000 to 900,000 distinct CDR3 sequences, about 62% appearing once. Sequencing input: blood. These receptors were collected from a man aged 30 to 39 in good health.

On this clonotype: An end of the junction does not agree with germline; a read error may underlie this. This sequence joins TRBV9 and TRBJ2-3, with a weak D call TRBD1 (6 bases). Germline loops: CDR1 SGDLS, CDR2 YYNGEE. CDR3 size: 15 residues. The CDR3 nucleotides are TGTGCCAGCAGCGTAGCTACTGGGGACACAGGTACGCAGTATTTT. Amino acids: CASSVATGDTGTQYF.

This clonotype was seen a handful of times. The rearrangement joins TRBV20-1 to TRBJ2-3, with D perhaps matching TRBD2 (5 bases). Germline V gene sequence: CDR1 DFQATT, CDR2 SNEGSKA (reference sequence). CDR3 length: 14 amino acids. Trimming removed 3 bases from V and 3 bases from J, with 13 bases in between. The CDR3 DNA reads TGCAGTGCTAGTACTAGGGAGTCTACAGATACGCAGTATTTT. Its translation is CSASTRESTDTQYF.

V usage is TRBV20-1 and J usage is TRBJ2-5; possible D gene TRBD1, 5 bases. The assigned J gene may be wrong: the sequence end matches TRBJ2-7 better. The CDR3 covers 13 residues. Germline V gene lookup returns CDR1 DFQATT and CDR2 SNEGSKA (reference sequence). The CDR3 DNA reads TGCAGCTCCCTAGGGGCCAGCCGCCTCGAGCAGTACTTC. This translates into CSSLGASRLEQYF.

V usage is TRBV14 and J usage is TRBJ2-4, with 9 bases identical to TRBD1. V shed 5 bases, J shed 13 bases, and the junction held 9 bases outside the gene matches. The CDR3 consists of 13 residues. The germline CDR1 and CDR2 sequences are SGHDN and FVKESK. This CDR3 reads CASSTTGGGEQYF. DNA for the CDR3: TGTGCCAGCAGCACGACAGGGGGAGGGGAGCAGTACTTC. The full variable domain, its missing parts supplied by reference TRBV14 and TRBJ2-4, is EAGVTQFPSHSVIEKGQTVTLRCDPISGHDNLYWYRRVMGKEIKFLLHFVKESKQDESGMPNNRFLAERTGGTYSTLKVQPAELEDSGVYFCASSTTGGGEQYFGAGTRLSVL.

V gene TRBV10-3 combines with J gene TRBJ2-3; TRBD1 matches 9 bases. This CDR3 is built from 16 residues. The V gene end was trimmed by 2 bases and the J gene end by 2 bases; junction bases not matched to a gene: 5. Germline CDR1 ENHRY, CDR2 SYGVKD. The DNA for the CDR3 is TGTGCCATCAGTGAGCCGGGACAGGGTTACACAGATACGCAGTATTTT. The encoded protein is CAISEPGQGYTDTQYF.

The genes are TRBV7-2 and TRBJ2-3, with D perhaps matching TRBD2 (5 bases). The CDR3 loop spans 15 amino acids. V lost 4 bases to trimming and J lost 5 bases, with 16 bases between them. Germline assignment: CDR1 SGHTA and CDR2 FQGNSA. The DNA of the CDR3 is TGTGCCAGCAGCTACGGAGGAGGCCTTGAAGATACGCAGTATTTT. Translated: CASSYGGGLEDTQYF.

The J gene is TRBJ2-5, the V gene TRBV4-1; TRBD1 might be the D (7 bases). The germline gives CDR1 MGHRA, CDR2 YSYEKL. V gave up 2 bases and J gave up 2 bases, with 12 bases separating them. This CDR3 contains 15 residues. The CDR3 here is CASSQMAGQQETQYF. Here the CDR3 DNA reads TGCGCCAGCAGCCAAATGGCGGGACAGCAAGAGACCCAGTACTTC.

V and J are TRBV24-1 and TRBJ1-5; 9 bases align to TRBD1. The junction had 13 bases not matched to a gene; V was cut back by 4 bases and J by 1 base. CDR1 and CDR2 (germline): KGHDR, SFDVKD. The length of the CDR3 is 19 residues. The CDR3 loop reads CATSDPPGQGSSSNQPQHF. As DNA, the CDR3 is TGTGCCACCAGTGACCCCCCGGGACAGGGTTCTTCCAGCAATCAGCCCCAGCATTTT.

The rearrangement joins TRBV28 to TRBJ1-2; D perhaps matches TRBD1 (6 bases). The V and J ends lost 6 bases and 5 bases respectively, with 19 bases between them. Germline V lookup: CDR1 MDHEN, CDR2 SYDVKM. The CDR3 runs 15 residues. CDR3 DNA sequence: TGTGCCAGCAGCCGTCACCAAGGGGGGGGATATGGCTACACCTTC. Encoded protein: CASSRHQGGGYGYTF.

The chain is built from TRBV28 and TRBJ2-5; D gene unclear. V lost 1 base and J lost 7, with 16 bases in between. CDR1 is MDHEN and CDR2 is SYDVKM in the germline V gene. CDR3 length equals 15 residues. CDR3 sequence (DNA): TGTGCCAGCAGTTTATCTAAGGCAGGCCCAGGGACCCAGTACTTC. This translates into CASSLSKAGPGTQYF. The full variable domain, rest sourced from reference TRBV28 and TRBJ2-5, is DVKVTQSSRYLVKRTGEKVFLECVQDMDHENMFWYRQDPGLGLRLIYFSYDVKMKEKGDIPEGYSVSREKKERFSLILESASTNQTSMYLCASSLSKAGPGTQYFGPGTRLLVL.

The rearrangement uses TRBV18 and TRBJ2-7, with D tentatively TRBD2 (6 bases). With the DNA end fitting TRBJ2-5 better, the J assignment may be wrong. The CDR3 contains 15 residues. CDR1 is KGHSH, CDR2 LQKENI, per germline. The CDR3 DNA sequence: TGTGCCAGCTCACGGGTTCAAGGGGAGGCAGAGACCCAGTACTTC. Its translation: CASSRVQGEAETQYF.

Comments on this clonotype: At one of its ends the junction is not consistent with the germline gene, which may arise from a read error. V and J are TRBV7-3 and TRBJ2-1; TRBD1 matches at 8 bases. Germline assignment: CDR1 SGHTA and CDR2 FQGTGA. This CDR3 has 15 residues. In DNA form, the CDR3 reads TGCGCCAGCAGCTCGACAGGGGTCTCCTACAATGAGCAGTTCTTC. Amino acid sequence: CASSSTGVSYNEQFF.

The chain has TRBV29-1 and TRBJ2-3; maybe TRBD1 (5 bases). CDR1 and CDR2 from the germline V gene are SQVTM and ANQGSEA. The CDR3 is 14 amino acids. V lost 7 bases and J 6 bases, leaving 20 bases between the germline ends. CDR3 in amino acids: CSAKNSGWMDTQYF. Here the CDR3 DNA reads TGCAGCGCCAAAAATTCAGGGTGGATGGATACGCAGTATTTT.

This rearrangement joins TRBV11-2 to TRBJ2-3; 7 bases fit TRBD2. Per germline, CDR1 SGHAT and CDR2 FQNNGV. The CDR3 runs to 16 residues. With V trimmed by 4 bases and J by 0 bases, 7 bases remained unmatched. CDR3 bases: TGTGCCAGCAGCTCGAGGGACTACCCTAGCACAGATACGCAGTATTTT. Amino acids: CASSSRDYPSTDTQYF.

The gene calls are TRBV28 and TRBJ2-5; D unresolved. The J call may be wrong; the DNA end is better matched by TRBJ2-7. CDR1 MDHEN and CDR2 SYDVKM come from the germline V gene. CDR3 length: 12 residues. This CDR3 reads CASTAGAYEQYF. The CDR3 DNA sequence: TGTGCCAGCACTGCAGGCGCCTACGAGCAGTACTTC.

The V call is TRBV10-3, the J call TRBJ2-7, with 8 bases identical to TRBD1. The CDR3 totals 16 residues. J lost 1 base, V lost 4 bases, and 9 bases had no gene match. In germline, CDR1 is ENHRY, CDR2 SYGVKD. The chain's CDR3 is CAISGTQGAKSYEQYF. The DNA of the CDR3 is TGTGCCATCAGTGGGACTCAGGGGGCGAAATCCTACGAGCAGTACTTC.

The chain recombines TRBV6-5 with TRBJ2-7; D not resolved. The V gene's germline CDR1 is MNHEY and CDR2 SVGAGI. Trimming shortened V by 4 bases and J by 3 bases, and 13 bases separated the two germline ends. There are 14 residues in the CDR3. The CDR3 sequence: CASSFGLSGYEQYF. The DNA of the CDR3 is TGTGCCAGCAGTTTCGGGCTTTCCGGCTACGAGCAGTACTTC.

This sequence joins TRBV27 and TRBJ2-4; TRBD1 agrees at 7 bases. Near its end, the DNA agrees better with TRBJ2-7, so the J call may be wrong. Germline lookup yields CDR1 MNHEY and CDR2 SMNVEV (reference sequence). The CDR3 is made up of 16 amino acids. Here the CDR3 reads CASSLLAGGPPYEQYF. The CDR3 DNA reads as TGTGCCAGCAGTTTGTTGGCAGGGGGACCTCCCTACGAGCAGTACTTC.

CDR3 nucleotide sequence: TGTGCCAGCAGCTCCGGGACTAGCGGGGGGGCCTCAGAGACCCAGTACTTC. The encoded protein is CASSSGTSGGASETQYF. The chain combines TRBV7-9 with TRBJ2-5, with TRBD2 matching over 16 bases. After removal of 4 bases from V and 4 bases from J, the junction contained 6 bases not matched to a gene. This CDR3 spans 17 amino acids. Looked up from germline, CDR1 is SEHNR and CDR2 is FQNEAQ (reference sequence).

The chain links TRBV7-2 to TRBJ2-3, with D maybe TRBD2 (6 bases). Germline V gene lookup returns CDR1 SGHTA and CDR2 FQGNSA. Trimming stripped 5 bases from V and 0 bases from J, with 21 bases between. The CDR3 loop spans 18 amino acids. The CDR3 spells CASSREFAATQSTDTQYF. CDR3 nucleotide sequence: TGTGCCAGCAGCCGGGAGTTTGCCGCGACCCAGAGCACAGATACGCAGTATTTT.

The chain combines TRBV20-1 with TRBJ2-1; 9 nucleotides line up with TRBD1. The CDR3 contains 15 residues. V gave up 4 bases and J gave up 6 bases; unmatched junction bases: 10. Looked up from germline, CDR1 is DFQATT and CDR2 is SNEGSKA (reference sequence). The CDR3 sequence: CSAIARDRDFNEQFF. For the CDR3, the DNA is TGCAGTGCTATAGCCCGGGACAGGGATTTCAATGAGCAGTTCTTC.

The chain is built from TRBV29-1 and TRBJ2-1; maybe TRBD2 (6 bases). V dropped 5 bases and J dropped 13 bases, with 21 bases sitting between them. The CDR3 is made up of 13 amino acids. Germline CDR1 reads SQVTM; CDR2 reads ANQGSEA. CDR3 protein: CSVRVTGEETQFF. The CDR3 nucleotides are TGCAGCGTTCGAGTTACGGGGGAAGAGACCCAGTTCTTC.